A single sample gave rise to the 24 T cell receptor beta chains below, sequenced in a study of Ad26.COV2.S vaccination and SARS-CoV-2 variants. Treatment: 15 to 20 received Ad26.COV2.S at low or high dose, single or two shots; roughly five received placebo; per-sample allocation not given. The samples date from day 63 after the first vaccine or placebo injection. Here immunoSEQ multiplex PCR was the method, and the copy in TCRdb shows in-frame clones only, minus some. The data hold about 680,000 clones, with around 90% observed a single time. The sequences come from peripheral blood, collected in a trial of Ad26.COV2.S vaccine versus placebo. These receptors were obtained from a person between 18 and 65 years old who received the Ad26.COV2.S COVID-19 vaccine or a placebo.

A note on this clone: Sequence at one end of the junction differs from germline and may be a read error. The V and J genes are TRBV24-1 and TRBJ2-3, with 13 positions matching TRBD2. The CDR3 contains 11 residues. The germline V gene has CDR1 KGHDR and CDR2 SFDVKD. CDR3 residues: CATNRTSGSVF. CDR3 coding DNA: TGTGCCACCAATCGGACTAGCGGGAGCGTATTT.

V is TRBV9 and J is TRBJ2-2; 7 bases fit TRBD1. Germline trimming cut 4 bases from V and 2 bases from J; bases unmatched to any gene: 5. The CDR3 has 15 amino acids. Germline-derived CDR1 and CDR2 are SGDLS and YYNGEE. The CDR3 DNA reads TGTGCCAGCAGCCGTGACAGGGTCAACACCGGGGAGCTGTTTTTT. Translated, it gives CASSRDRVNTGELFF.

This chain uses TRBV29-1 with TRBJ2-3, with 9 bases fitting TRBD1. Germline V gives CDR1 SQVTM, CDR2 ANQGSEA. The J segment lost 0 bases and the V segment lost 7 bases, leaving 2 bases of the junction unmatched. The CDR3 has 13 residues. The CDR3 region is CSATGGSTDTQYF. In nucleotides, the CDR3 is TGCAGCGCGACAGGGGGTAGCACAGATACGCAGTATTTT.

J is TRBJ2-1 and V is TRBV20-1; 11 bases agree with TRBD2. From germline, CDR1 is DFQATT and CDR2 SNEGSKA (reference sequence). This CDR3 is 14 amino acids long. The ends lost 3 bases at V and 8 bases at J; junction bases unmatched: 6. This CDR3 is CSASTSGSIYEQFF. The CDR3 DNA reads as TGCAGTGCTAGTACTAGCGGGAGTATCTATGAGCAGTTCTTC.

The V call is TRBV20-1, the J call TRBJ2-3; 8 positions agree with TRBD2. Germline trimming cut 3 bases from V and 6 bases from J; bases unmatched to any gene: 5. Germline V lookup: CDR1 DFQATT, CDR2 SNEGSKA (reference sequence). The CDR3 is made up of 13 amino acids. CDR3 coding DNA: TGCAGTGCTAGTGGGACTAGTGGGGATACGCAGTATTTT. Residues: CSASGTSGDTQYF.

The V and J genes are TRBV5-5 and TRBJ2-3; D call uncertain. The CDR3 contains 14 residues. Per germline, CDR1 SGHKS and CDR2 YYEKEE (reference sequence). V lost 1 base, J lost 2 bases, and 8 bases lay in between. In nucleotides, the CDR3 is TGTGCCAGCAGCTTGTCGTGGTACACAGATACGCAGTATTTT. As protein: CASSLSWYTDTQYF.

CDR3 protein: CASSYSSGNGYTF. Here the CDR3 DNA reads TGTGCCAGCAGTTACTCGTCCGGGAATGGCTACACCTTC. The chain joins TRBV6-6 to TRBJ1-2; D is ambiguous. This CDR3 region has 13 residues. Looked up from germline, CDR1 is MNHNY and CDR2 is SVGAGI (reference sequence). V was pared by 0 bases and J by 6 bases, with 8 bases between.

In nucleotides, the CDR3 is TGTGCCAGCGGATACCCGGGGGAAAAACTGTTTTTT. The encoded protein is CASGYPGEKLFF. The gene calls are TRBV2 and TRBJ1-4; D is unclear. Germline CDR1 reads SNHLY; CDR2 reads FYNNEI. CDR3 length equals 12 residues. V gave up 8 bases and J gave up 8 bases, with 12 bases separating them.

The genes are TRBV7-2 and TRBJ1-4; weak D call: TRBD1 (6 bases). The CDR3 is 13 residues long. CDR1 and CDR2 from the germline V gene are SGHTA and FQGNSA. This CDR3 reads CASRGRVNEKLFF. CDR3 in DNA: TGTGCTAGCCGGGGGCGGGTTAATGAAAAACTGTTTTTT.

The V call is TRBV5-5, the J call TRBJ1-4, with D possibly matching TRBD1 (6 bases). Per the germline V gene, CDR1 is SGHKS and CDR2 is YYEKEE (reference sequence). CDR3 size: 14 residues. V lost 2 bases to trimming and J lost 7 bases, with 12 bases between them. CDR3 protein: CASSLRGRGEKLFF. CDR3 sequence (DNA): TGTGCCAGCAGCTTACGGGGGCGCGGTGAAAAACTGTTTTTT.

This clone was detected a few times. This chain joins TRBV7-6 and TRBJ2-2; TRBD1 aligns across 7 bases. Germline values: CDR1 SGHVS, CDR2 FNYEAQ. The V and J ends lost 5 bases and 0 bases, in that order; junction bases with no gene match: 6. The CDR3 contains 16 residues. The CDR3 protein is CASSARQGANTGELFF. The CDR3, as DNA: TGTGCCAGCAGCGCCCGACAGGGAGCGAACACCGGGGAGCTGTTTTTT.

The chain employs TRBV7-8 and TRBJ1-1, with D hard to call. CDR1 is SGHVS, CDR2 FQNEAQ, per germline. Trimming took off 6 bases at V and 1 base at J, with 6 bases between the two ends. CDR3 length: 12 amino acids. This CDR3 reads CASRAGNTEAFF. CDR3 coding DNA: TGTGCCAGCAGGGCTGGGAACACTGAAGCTTTCTTT.

This clone turned up a few times. V usage is TRBV5-4 and J usage is TRBJ2-7; D possibly corresponds to TRBD1 (5 bases). CDR3 size: 13 residues. Trimming removed 4 bases from V and 4 bases from J, with 12 bases in between. CDR1 is SGHNT and CDR2 is YYREEE in the germline V gene (reference sequence). CDR3 loop: CASSNGRVYEQYF. CDR3 sequence (DNA): TGTGCCAGCAGCAATGGCAGGGTGTACGAGCAGTACTTC. The full variable domain, with the rest looked up from reference TRBV5-4 and TRBJ2-7, is ETGVTQSPTHLIKTRGQQVTLRCSSQSGHNTVSWYQQALGQGPQFIFQYYREEENGRGNFPPRFSGLQFPNYSSELNVNALELDDSALYLCASSNGRVYEQYFGPGTRLTVT.

This chain joins TRBV6-5 and TRBJ2-1; possibly TRBD2 for D (6 bases). V dropped 8 bases and J dropped 7 bases, with 18 bases sitting between them. The CDR3 is 14 residues long. CDR1 and CDR2 from the germline V gene are MNHEY and SVGAGI. The CDR3: CASLGGVGGNEQFF. In nucleotides, the CDR3 is TGTGCCAGCCTAGGCGGGGTAGGAGGAAATGAGCAGTTCTTC.

Only one count was recorded for this clone. The chain recombines TRBV25-1 with TRBJ2-5; 9 bases match TRBD2. CDR3 length: 18 residues. With 6 bases clipped from V and 7 bases from J, the junction kept 21 bases outside the gene matches. Germline V gene lookup returns CDR1 MGHDK and CDR2 SYGVNS. The CDR3 DNA reads TGTGCCAGCAGCCCTACGGAGTGGCGGGGGGGCCCTAGATCGACCCAGTACTTC. Its translation: CASSPTEWRGGPRSTQYF.

The CDR3 is CATTSGRATFGTGELFF. DNA for the CDR3: TGTGCCACGACAAGCGGGAGGGCTACTTTTGGCACCGGGGAGCTGTTTTTT. The chain couples TRBV19 to TRBJ2-2; 10 bases match TRBD2. Germline assignment: CDR1 LNHDA and CDR2 SQIVND (reference sequence). CDR3 length: 17 amino acids. The V segment lost 10 bases and the J segment 4 bases; nucleotides outside the gene matches: 15.

A single count supports this clone. V gene TRBV5-1 combines with J gene TRBJ2-1; either TRBD1 or TRBD2 may supply D (5 bases each). V lost 4 bases and J 1 base, leaving 12 bases between the germline ends. The CDR3 is made up of 15 amino acids. CDR1 is SGHRS, CDR2 YFSETQ, per germline. The CDR3 DNA follows: TGCGCCAGCAGCCGTGGGGCGGGTTCCTACAATGAGCAGTTCTTC. Its translation is CASSRGAGSYNEQFF.

The gene calls are TRBV11-2 and TRBJ2-1; 7 nucleotides align to TRBD2. Germline CDR1 and CDR2: SGHAT and FQNNGV. The CDR3 has 13 amino acids. V lost 7 bases to trimming and J lost 4 bases; unmatched junction nucleotides: 4. CDR3 sequence reads: CASMSGAYNEQFF. CDR3 sequence (DNA): TGTGCCAGCATGAGCGGGGCTTACAATGAGCAGTTCTTC.

In regard to this clone: This specimen includes other DNA sequences encoding the same CDR3. The V and J genes are TRBV7-9 and TRBJ1-2; TRBD1 matches at 9 bases. The CDR3 sequence is 14 residues long. Germline trimming cut 3 bases from V and 5 bases from J; bases unmatched to any gene: 4. The germline V gene encodes CDR1 SEHNR and CDR2 FQNEAQ (reference sequence). In nucleotides, the CDR3 is TGTGCCAGCAGCTTCGATGGGACAGGGTATGGCTACACCTTC. Encoded protein: CASSFDGTGYGYTF.

The J gene is TRBJ2-2, the V gene TRBV11-3, with 7 bases lining up with TRBD1. This CDR3 contains 13 residues. The V gene's germline CDR1 is SGHNT and CDR2 YENEEA. The V segment lost 4 bases and the J segment 6 bases; nucleotides outside the gene matches: 2. DNA for the CDR3: TGTGCCAGCAGCTCCGGACAGGCCGGGGAGCTGTTTTTT. Its translation: CASSSGQAGELFF.

The chain links TRBV6-2 or TRBV6-3 to TRBJ2-7, with D possibly being TRBD1 or TRBD2 (5 bases each). Germline V gene sequence: CDR1 MNHEY, CDR2 SVGEGT. There are 15 residues in the CDR3. V dropped 2 bases and J dropped 7 bases, with 18 bases sitting between them. This chain's CDR3 is CASSYGAGGGWEQYF. CDR3 nucleotides: TGTGCCAGCAGTTACGGGGCAGGAGGCGGATGGGAGCAGTACTTC.

This rearrangement joins TRBV7-9 to TRBJ2-2; weak D call: TRBD2 (5 bases). Trimming cost V 7 bases and J 1 base, with 13 bases left between them. CDR3 length: 15 amino acids. Germline lookup yields CDR1 SEHNR and CDR2 FQNEAQ (reference sequence). The CDR3 DNA is TGTGCCAGCATCAAGGGAGCGGAGAACACCGGGGAGCTGTTTTTT. Protein sequence: CASIKGAENTGELFF.

This clone appeared a single time. The chain recombines TRBV28 with TRBJ2-2, with 8 nucleotides matching TRBD2. With V trimmed by 3 bases and J by 0 bases, 3 bases remained unmatched. This CDR3 is 16 amino acids long. Germline values: CDR1 MDHEN, CDR2 SYDVKM. CDR3 residues: CASSFPGGSNTGELFF. The CDR3 nucleotides read TGTGCCAGCAGTTTCCCGGGGGGGTCGAACACCGGGGAGCTGTTTTTT.

The chain couples TRBV18 to TRBJ2-5; D perhaps matches TRBD2 (6 bases). The ends were cut back, 0 bases at V and 3 bases at J, with 11 bases in the middle. The germline V gene has CDR1 KGHSH and CDR2 LQKENI. This CDR3 comprises 15 residues. The CDR3 protein is CASSPPAGLKETQYF. The CDR3 DNA follows: TGTGCCAGCTCACCACCGGCAGGACTAAAAGAGACCCAGTACTTC.